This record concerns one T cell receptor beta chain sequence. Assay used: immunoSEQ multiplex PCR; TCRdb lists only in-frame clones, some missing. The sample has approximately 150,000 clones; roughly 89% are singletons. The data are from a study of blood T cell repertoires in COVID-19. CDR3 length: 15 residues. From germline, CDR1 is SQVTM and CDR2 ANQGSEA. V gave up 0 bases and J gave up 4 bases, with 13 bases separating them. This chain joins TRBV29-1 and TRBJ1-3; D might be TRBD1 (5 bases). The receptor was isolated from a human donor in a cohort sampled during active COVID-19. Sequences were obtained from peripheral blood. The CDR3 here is CSVEEGGLGGNTIYF. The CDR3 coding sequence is TGCAGCGTTGAAGAGGGGGGTCTGGGAGGAAACACCATATATTTT.